A single sample gave rise to the 14 T cell receptor beta chains below, sequenced in a study of human T cells and chemical hapten exposure. The starting material, unfractionated whole blood, was used for total RNA extraction. A single record per CDR3 protein comes from TCRdb applying MiXCR to the 5' RACE reads. This sample yields 110,000 or so distinct CDR3 sequences, of which 19% are seen a single time; about 3% belongs to the top ten. The receptor set was obtained from a human donor in good health.

CDR3 sequence: CAWSGMSDVTDTQYF. For the CDR3, the DNA is TGTGCCTGGAGTGGCATGTCGGATGTCACAGATACGCAGTATTTT. V is TRBV30 and J is TRBJ2-3; D is unresolved. The germline gives CDR1 GTSNPN, CDR2 SVGIG (reference sequence). V was trimmed by 1 base and J by 2 bases, leaving 13 bases between them. CDR3 length: 15 residues. Drawing the rest from reference TRBV30 and TRBJ2-3, the complete variable domain is SQTIHQWPATLVQPVGSPLSLECTVEGTSNPNLYWYRQAAGRGLQLLFYSVGIGQISSEVPQNLSASRPQDRQFILSSKKLLLSDSGFYLCAWSGMSDVTDTQYFGPGTRLTVL.

This clonotype was seen a few times. This chain links TRBV6-6 with TRBJ1-5; possible D gene TRBD1, 5 bases. This CDR3 has 17 residues. Germline V gene data show CDR1 as MNHNY and CDR2 as SVGAGI (reference sequence). The germline V and J ends were trimmed by 5 bases and 4 bases, with 21 bases remaining between them. The CDR3 DNA is TGTGCCAGCAGTCCTGGGCCAGGGACCGCGTTGAATCAGCCCCAGCATTTT. Its translation: CASSPGPGTALNQPQHF.

The chain is built from TRBV12-3 or TRBV12-4 and TRBJ1-2; 9 bases are a match to TRBD1. This CDR3 is 13 amino acids long. Trimming took 5 bases from V and 8 from J; bases not matched to a gene: 6. The CDR3 nucleotides read TGTGCCAGCAGTCAGACAGGGGGGCCCGGCTACACCTTC. Protein product: CASSQTGGPGYTF.

The chain has TRBV20-1 and TRBJ1-2, with D maybe TRBD1 (5 bases). The CDR3 has 12 amino acids. V lost 5 bases, J lost 5 bases, and 12 bases lay in between. CDR1 is DFQATT, CDR2 SNEGSKA, per germline (reference sequence). CDR3 region: CSAPDDRYGYTF. CDR3 in DNA: TGCAGTGCTCCGGATGACAGATATGGCTACACCTTC.

This chain links TRBV7-9 with TRBJ2-3, with a tentative D call TRBD2 (6 bases). The germline V gene encodes CDR1 SEHNR and CDR2 FQNEAQ (reference sequence). The CDR3 contains 16 residues. The ends were cut back, 7 bases at V and 0 bases at J, with 17 bases in the middle. CDR3 DNA: TGTGCCAGCAACCCGGACTTGAGCGGGAGCACAGATACGCAGTATTTT. This sequence encodes CASNPDLSGSTDTQYF.

This clonotype showed up just a few times. The gene calls are TRBV5-1 and TRBJ2-2; maybe TRBD1 (6 bases). The length of the CDR3 is 15 residues. Germline V lookup: CDR1 SGHRS, CDR2 YFSETQ. Trimming left V 4 bases short and J 1 base short, with 11 bases between. The chain's CDR3 is CASSQLTGNTGELFF. As DNA, the CDR3 is TGCGCCAGCAGCCAACTGACAGGGAACACCGGGGAGCTGTTTTTT. Drawing the rest from reference TRBV5-1 and TRBJ2-2, the complete variable domain is KAGVTQTPRYLIKTRGQQVTLSCSPISGHRSVSWYQQTPGQGLQFLFEYFSETQRNKGNFPGRFSGRQFSNSRSEMNVSTLELGDSALYLCASSQLTGNTGELFFGEGSRLTVL.

J is TRBJ2-7 and V is TRBV7-2; D unresolved. Germline V lookup: CDR1 SGHTA, CDR2 FQGNSA. This CDR3 is built from 14 residues. Trimming shortened V by 6 bases and J by 1 base, and 13 bases separated the two germline ends. CDR3 loop: CASSLYGVSYEQYF. CDR3 in DNA: TGTGCCAGCAGTCTATATGGGGTTTCCTACGAGCAGTACTTC.

This clonotype was found a few times. V and J are TRBV6-2 or TRBV6-3 and TRBJ1-3, with 7 bases lining up with TRBD1. V shed 0 bases and J 0 bases; nucleotides not matched to a gene: 11. CDR1 MNHEY and CDR2 SVGEGT come from the germline V gene. The CDR3 contains 19 residues. CDR3 DNA sequence: TGTGCCAGCAGTTACTCGCCCATCATGGGACAGCTCTCTGGAAACACCATATATTTT. Translating it yields CASSYSPIMGQLSGNTIYF.

This clonotype was seen only a few times. The gene calls are TRBV24-1 and TRBJ2-1; 7 nucleotides agree with TRBD1. Trimming at V came to 2 bases and at J to 8 bases, leaving 11 bases not matched to a gene. This CDR3 comprises 16 residues. Germline-derived CDR1 and CDR2 are KGHDR and SFDVKD. CDR3 sequence: CATSDSRDSVIDEQFF. The CDR3 DNA sequence: TGTGCCACCAGTGATTCCCGGGACAGTGTCATCGATGAGCAGTTCTTC.

The chain joins TRBV5-4 to TRBJ2-2; 7 nucleotides match TRBD1. Trimming at V came to 4 bases and at J to 13 bases, leaving 7 bases not matched to a gene. This CDR3 contains 12 residues. Looked up from germline, CDR1 is SGHNT and CDR2 is YYREEE (reference sequence). CDR3 DNA sequence: TGTGCCAGCAGCGAGACAGGGAAGGCGCTGTTTTTT. Residues: CASSETGKALFF.

The chain recombines TRBV5-1 with TRBJ2-1; D unclear. The CDR3 runs to 16 residues. CDR1 is SGHRS and CDR2 is YFSETQ in the germline V gene. Trimming stripped 3 bases from V and 1 base from J, with 14 bases between. CDR3 sequence (DNA): TGCGCCAGCAGCTCCCTGGTAGTAGAGTCCTACAATGAGCAGTTCTTC. Amino acid sequence: CASSSLVVESYNEQFF.

The rearrangement uses TRBV6-5 and TRBJ1-4, with D uncertain. CDR1 and CDR2 (germline): MNHEY, SVGAGI. There are 16 residues in the CDR3. Trimming shortened V by 0 bases and J by 0 bases, and 8 bases separated the two germline ends. The DNA of the CDR3 is TGTGCCAGCAGTTACTCGGCCAGACCAACTAATGAAAAACTGTTTTTT. Amino acid sequence: CASSYSARPTNEKLFF.

The chain is built from TRBV14 and TRBJ2-6; the match to TRBD1 covers 9 bases. CDR3 length: 18 residues. The germline CDR1 and CDR2 sequences are SGHDN and FVKESK. V gave up 10 bases and J gave up 3 bases; unmatched junction bases: 16. The CDR3 spells CATTPSGQGLSGANVLTF. CDR3 DNA sequence: TGTGCCACCACCCCCTCGGGACAGGGCTTAAGTGGGGCCAACGTCCTGACTTTC.

This clonotype appeared a few times. The rearrangement uses TRBV5-1 and TRBJ2-5, with 7 bases fitting TRBD2. CDR1 is SGHRS and CDR2 is YFSETQ in the germline V gene. The CDR3 extends over 13 amino acids. V was pared by 3 bases and J by 5 bases, with 4 bases of the junction left unmatched. CDR3 in DNA: TGCGCCAGCAGCTGGGAGGGGTTGGAGACCCAGTACTTC. Translation gives CASSWEGLETQYF.